A single sample is the source of the 12 T cell receptor beta chains below, sequenced in a study of T cell responses to AZD1222 COVID-19 vaccine. Libraries were prepared by immunoSEQ multiplex PCR; TCRdb keeps only in-frame clonotypes and omits some of them. Here the sample spans tens of thousands of clones, around three quarters being singletons. This material consisted of peripheral blood, taken 28 days after the second dose of the MenACWY control vaccine. The origin of the receptors is an adult who received the MenACWY meningococcal vaccine as a control.

The CDR3 sequence is CASSQRGLLRTGELFF. The CDR3 DNA is TGTGCCAGCAGCCAACGAGGACTTCTTCGGACCGGGGAGCTGTTTTTT. The chain recombines TRBV11-1 with TRBJ2-2; D perhaps matches TRBD2 (5 bases). V shed 5 bases and J shed 5 bases, with 18 bases lying between them. The CDR3 runs 16 residues. Germline V gene sequence: CDR1 SGHAT, CDR2 FQDESV (reference sequence).

The chain carries TRBV28 and TRBJ2-4; TRBD1 aligns across 8 bases. The CDR3 is 14 amino acids. The V and J ends lost 9 bases and 9 bases, in that order; junction bases with no gene match: 13. Germline V CDR1 and CDR2: MDHEN, SYDVKM. CDR3 in DNA: TGTGCCAGTAGTCGTCCAGGGGGCTCCGGCATTCAGTACTTC. Translation: CASSRPGGSGIQYF. The whole variable domain, remainder taken from reference TRBV28 and TRBJ2-4, is DVKVTQSSRYLVKRTGEKVFLECVQDMDHENMFWYRQDPGLGLRLIYFSYDVKMKEKGDIPEGYSVSREKKERFSLILESASTNQTSMYLCASSRPGGSGIQYFGAGTRLSVL.

The CDR3 protein is CASSIAARGSLGYTF. Written as DNA, the CDR3 is TGTGCCAGTAGTATAGCGGCCAGGGGATCGCTTGGCTACACCTTC. The chain couples TRBV19 to TRBJ1-2; D is perhaps TRBD1 (6 bases). Germline V CDR1 and CDR2: LNHDA, SQIVND (reference sequence). This CDR3 region has 15 residues. V shed 1 base and J shed 7 bases, with 16 bases lying between them. Together with reference TRBV19 and TRBJ1-2, the CDR3 gives the full variable domain: DGGITQSPKYLFRKEGQNVTLSCEQNLNHDAMYWYRQDPGQGLRLIYYSQIVNDFQKGDIAEGYSVSREKKESFPLTVTSAQKNPTAFYLCASSIAARGSLGYTFGSGTRLTVV.

The V and J genes are TRBV6-5 and TRBJ1-5; D remains unclear. V lost 7 bases, J lost 1 base, and 2 bases lay in between. From germline, CDR1 is MNHEY and CDR2 SVGAGI. The CDR3 is made up of 11 amino acids. The CDR3 bases are TGTGCCAGCAAGAGCAATCAGCCCCAGCATTTT. Amino acids: CASKSNQPQHF.

The chain combines TRBV7-9 with TRBJ1-1; unclear D gene. Trimming pared 4 bases from V and 2 bases from J, leaving 8 bases between. Germline CDR1 reads SEHNR; CDR2 reads FQNEAQ (reference sequence). This CDR3 region has 13 residues. The CDR3 DNA is TGTGCCAGCAGCTCCGCAGGAAACACTGAAGCTTTCTTT. It specifies CASSSAGNTEAFF.

V and J are TRBV7-3 and TRBJ2-1, with TRBD2 identical over 7 bases. Germline V gene lookup returns CDR1 SGHTA and CDR2 FQGTGA. Losses at the gene ends were 4 bases for V and 3 bases for J; bases not matched to a gene: 9. The CDR3 is 16 amino acids. The CDR3 reads CASSSPGTTHYNEQFF. In nucleotides, the CDR3 is TGTGCCAGCAGCTCCCCCGGGACTACACACTACAATGAGCAGTTCTTC.

The gene calls are TRBV2 and TRBJ1-2; D is unclear. The CDR3 loop spans 15 amino acids. With 2 bases removed from V and 0 bases from J, the gap between germline ends came to 10 bases. Germline loops: CDR1 SNHLY, CDR2 FYNNEI. In nucleotides, the CDR3 is TGTGCCAGCAGTGAACGGGAGATGACTAACTATGGCTACACCTTC. Amino acids: CASSEREMTNYGYTF. Together with reference TRBV2 and TRBJ1-2, the CDR3 gives the full variable domain: EPEVTQTPSHQVTQMGQEVILRCVPISNHLYFYWYRQILGQKVEFLVSFYNNEISEKSEIFDDQFSVERPDGSNFTLKIRSTKLEDSAMYFCASSEREMTNYGYTFGSGTRLTVV.

The sample holds a few counts of this clone. The chain links TRBV7-8 to TRBJ1-1; the D gene is possibly TRBD1 (6 bases). The CDR3 extends over 15 amino acids. The V and J ends lost 2 bases and 5 bases respectively, with 15 bases between them. The germline CDR1 and CDR2 sequences are SGHVS and FQNEAQ. This CDR3 is CASSLTRGRGTEAFF. Written as DNA, the CDR3 is TGTGCCAGCAGCTTAACCAGGGGACGAGGGACTGAAGCTTTCTTT. The full variable domain, in which reference TRBV7-8 and TRBJ1-1 provide the parts outside the CDR3, is GAGVSQSPRYKVAKRGQDVALRCDPISGHVSLFWYQQALGQGPEFLTYFQNEAQLDKSGLPSDRFFAERPEGSVSTLKIQRTQQEDSAVYLCASSLTRGRGTEAFFGQGTRLTVV.

This chain links TRBV28 with TRBJ2-3, with D hard to call. The CDR3 contains 12 residues. Germline V gene lookup returns CDR1 MDHEN and CDR2 SYDVKM. Trimming removed 7 bases from V and 4 bases from J, with 9 bases in between. In DNA, the CDR3 is TGTGCCAGCACTAAAAGGGCAGATACGCAGTATTTT. It specifies CASTKRADTQYF.

The chain links TRBV29-1 to TRBJ1-5; 7 nucleotides line up with TRBD1. V shed 6 bases and J 6 bases; nucleotides not matched to a gene: 8. The CDR3 is 13 residues long. Germline V gives CDR1 SQVTM, CDR2 ANQGSEA. The CDR3 protein is CSVTQGIGQPQHF. The DNA for the CDR3 is TGCAGCGTGACACAGGGGATTGGTCAGCCCCAGCATTTT.

The chain employs TRBV18 and TRBJ1-1; tentative D call: TRBD1 (6 bases). V was clipped by 4 bases and J by 5 bases, with 11 bases between them. In germline, CDR1 is KGHSH, CDR2 LQKENI. The CDR3 length is 13 residues. CDR3 protein: CASSLKGGTEAFF. The CDR3 DNA sequence: TGTGCCAGCTCACTCAAAGGGGGTACTGAAGCTTTCTTT. Filled out from reference TRBV18 and TRBJ1-1, the complete variable domain reads NAGVMQNPRHLVRRRGQEARLRCSPMKGHSHVYWYRQLPEEGLKFMVYLQKENIIDESGMPKERFSAEFPKEGPSILRIQQVVRGDSAAYFCASSLKGGTEAFFGQGTRLTVV.

V and J are TRBV19 and TRBJ2-7; D not resolved. Per germline, CDR1 LNHDA and CDR2 SQIVND (reference sequence). Trimming took 7 bases from V and 4 from J, leaving 17 bases between them. The CDR3 contains 14 residues. Written as DNA, the CDR3 is TGTGCCAGTAAACCGGACCTGACTTCTTACGAGCAGTACTTC. Protein product: CASKPDLTSYEQYF.